This TCR beta chain is from a study of T cell responses to AZD1222 COVID-19 vaccine. Trimming at V came to 5 bases and at J to 8 bases, leaving 10 bases not matched to a gene. Germline assignment: CDR1 SGHNT and CDR2 YENEEA. The CDR3 spans 15 residues. Turning to this clone: The antigen is unknown.

Study-level points and caveats: With two AZD1222 doses given, Spike-specific TCR breadth and depth both rose. Clonal diversity was possibly underestimated, and white British individuals and females predominated among donors. At baseline, seropositivity was found in only a handful of AZD1222 recipients. Only after the peak T cell response were repertoires sampled.

Libraries were prepared by immunoSEQ multiplex PCR; TCRdb keeps only in-frame clonotypes and omits some of them. This sample carries about 110,000 clones, roughly 86% of them seen once, and the ten largest clones take approximately 3.3%. The origin of this receptor is an adult in good health. The sample in question was peripheral blood, obtained on day 0 of AZD1222 vaccination. The chain carries TRBV11-3 and TRBJ2-1; 9 positions agree with TRBD1. CDR3: CASSTSGTGIYEQFF. The CDR3 coding sequence is TGTGCCAGCAGCACATCCGGGACAGGGATCTATGAGCAGTTCTTC.